This T cell receptor beta chain emerged from a study of regulatory T cells in long-lasting Graves disease. Study information: New Graves' disease cases had less than 3 months of antithyroid drugs.

Regarding time point: newly diagnosed GD, antithyroid drugs for less than 3 months. PBMC RNA was the source of the TCR library. On this clonotype itself: Its cognate antigen is unknown. This may be a read error: a much more frequent sequence differs by one nucleotide.

Study-wide results and limits: There were preferences for TRBV28, TRBJ1-2 and TRBJ2-5 in persistent disease.

CDR3 regions were amplified by Arm-PCR using iRepertoire HTBI primers to build TCR beta libraries. MiXCR, run by TCRdb on the multiplex PCR reads, gives a single entry per CDR3 protein. The sample records 200,000 to 250,000 distinct CDR3 sequences, roughly 19% being singletons. This CDR3 has 15 residues. From germline, CDR1 is MDHEN and CDR2 SYDVKM. Trimming took 5 bases from V and 4 from J, leaving 17 bases between them. Separately, the same data were catalogued under a study of T cells in Graves' hyperthyroidism and ophthalmopathy. From that paper: Every diagnosis used clinical symptoms, serum thyroxine and TRAb, thyroid ultrasound and orbital computed tomography.

The specimen comprised peripheral blood mononuclear cells (PBMCs), sampled at new diagnosis, from a patient treated with antithyroid drugs. This TCR was sampled from a woman in her 30s with Graves disease. V and J are TRBV28 and TRBJ1-2, with a possible D match to TRBD1 (5 bases). The CDR3 DNA reads TGTGCCAGCAGTCCCTCGGGGGGATCTAGCTATGGCTACACCTTC. Its translation is CASSPSGGSSYGYTF.